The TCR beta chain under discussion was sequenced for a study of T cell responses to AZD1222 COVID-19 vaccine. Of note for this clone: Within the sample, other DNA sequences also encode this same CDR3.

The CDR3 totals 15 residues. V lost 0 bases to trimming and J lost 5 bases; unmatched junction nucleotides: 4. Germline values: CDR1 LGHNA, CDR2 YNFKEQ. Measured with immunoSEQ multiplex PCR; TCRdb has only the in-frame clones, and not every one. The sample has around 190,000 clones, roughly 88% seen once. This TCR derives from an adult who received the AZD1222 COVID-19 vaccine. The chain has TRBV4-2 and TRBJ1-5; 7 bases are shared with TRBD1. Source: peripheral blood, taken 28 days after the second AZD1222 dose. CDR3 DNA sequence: TGTGCCAGCAGCCAAGATCAGGGGGGGCATCAGCCCCAGCATTTT. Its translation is CASSQDQGGHQPQHF.